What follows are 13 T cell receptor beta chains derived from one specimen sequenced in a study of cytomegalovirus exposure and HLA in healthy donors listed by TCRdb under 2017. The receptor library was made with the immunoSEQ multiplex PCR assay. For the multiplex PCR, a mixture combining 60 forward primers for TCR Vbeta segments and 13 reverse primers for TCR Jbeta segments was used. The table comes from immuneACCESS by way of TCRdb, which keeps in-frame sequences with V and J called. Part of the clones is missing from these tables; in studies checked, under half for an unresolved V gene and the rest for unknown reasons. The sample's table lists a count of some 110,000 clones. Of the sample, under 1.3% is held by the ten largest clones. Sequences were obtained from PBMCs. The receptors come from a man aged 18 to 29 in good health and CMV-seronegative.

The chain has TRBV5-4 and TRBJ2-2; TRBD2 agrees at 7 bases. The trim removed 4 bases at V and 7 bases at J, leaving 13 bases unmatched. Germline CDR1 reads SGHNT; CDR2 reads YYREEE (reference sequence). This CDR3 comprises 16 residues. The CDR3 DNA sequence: TGTGCCAGCAGCCCCGGGATTAGCGGGCCTGTCGGGGAGCTGTTTTTT. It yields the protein CASSPGISGPVGELFF.

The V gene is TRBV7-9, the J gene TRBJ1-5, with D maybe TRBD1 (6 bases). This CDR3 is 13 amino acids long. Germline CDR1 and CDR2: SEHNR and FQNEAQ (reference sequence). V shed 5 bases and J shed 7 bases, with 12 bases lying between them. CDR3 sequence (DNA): TGTGCCAGCAGCCCCCGGACAGAACAGCCCCAGCATTTT. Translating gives CASSPRTEQPQHF. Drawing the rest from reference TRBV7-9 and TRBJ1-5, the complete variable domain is DTGVSQNPRHKITKRGQNVTFRCDPISEHNRLYWYRQTLGQGPEFLTYFQNEAQLEKSRLLSDRFSAERPKGSFSTLEIQRTEQGDSAMYLCASSPRTEQPQHFGDGTRLSIL.

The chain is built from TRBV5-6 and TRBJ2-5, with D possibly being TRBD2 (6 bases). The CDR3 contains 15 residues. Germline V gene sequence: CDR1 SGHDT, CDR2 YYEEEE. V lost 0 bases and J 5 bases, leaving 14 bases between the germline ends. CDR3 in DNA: TGTGCCAGCAGCTTGGTCCAGGACTACGGGGAGACCCAGTACTTC. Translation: CASSLVQDYGETQYF.

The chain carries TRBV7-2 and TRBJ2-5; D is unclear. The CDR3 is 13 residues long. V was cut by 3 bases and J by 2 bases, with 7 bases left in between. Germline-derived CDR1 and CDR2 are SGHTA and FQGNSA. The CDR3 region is CASSFQIQETQYF. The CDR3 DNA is TGTGCCAGCAGCTTTCAGATACAAGAGACCCAGTACTTC.

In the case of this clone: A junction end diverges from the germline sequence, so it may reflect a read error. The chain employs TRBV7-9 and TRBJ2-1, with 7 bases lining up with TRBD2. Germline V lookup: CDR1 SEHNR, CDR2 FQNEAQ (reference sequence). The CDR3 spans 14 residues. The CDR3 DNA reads TGTGCCCATAGCGGGCAGAGCTCCGACAATGAGCAGTTCTTC. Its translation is CAHSGQSSDNEQFF.

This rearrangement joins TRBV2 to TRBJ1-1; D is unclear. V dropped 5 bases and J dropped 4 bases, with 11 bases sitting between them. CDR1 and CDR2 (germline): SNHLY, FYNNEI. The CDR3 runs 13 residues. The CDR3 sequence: CASSLTLGTEAFF. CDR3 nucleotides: TGTGCCAGCAGTCTGACCCTAGGCACTGAAGCTTTCTTT. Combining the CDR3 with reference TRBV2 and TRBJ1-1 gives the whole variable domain EPEVTQTPSHQVTQMGQEVILRCVPISNHLYFYWYRQILGQKVEFLVSFYNNEISEKSEIFDDQFSVERPDGSNFTLKIRSTKLEDSAMYFCASSLTLGTEAFFGQGTRLTVV.

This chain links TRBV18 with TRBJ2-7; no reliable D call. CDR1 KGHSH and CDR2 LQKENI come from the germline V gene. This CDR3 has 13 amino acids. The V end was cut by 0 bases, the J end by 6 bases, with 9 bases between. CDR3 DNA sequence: TGTGCCAGCTCACCACCTCCTCGCGGCGAGCAGTACTTC. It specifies CASSPPPRGEQYF. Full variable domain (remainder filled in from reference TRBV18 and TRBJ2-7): NAGVMQNPRHLVRRRGQEARLRCSPMKGHSHVYWYRQLPEEGLKFMVYLQKENIIDESGMPKERFSAEFPKEGPSILRIQQVVRGDSAAYFCASSPPPRGEQYFGPGTRLTVT.

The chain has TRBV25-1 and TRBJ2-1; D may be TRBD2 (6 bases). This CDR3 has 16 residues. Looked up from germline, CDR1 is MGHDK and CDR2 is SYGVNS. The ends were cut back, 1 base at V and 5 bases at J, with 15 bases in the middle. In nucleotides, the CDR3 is TGTGCCAGCAGTGAATTCGGGGGACGTCTCGACAATGAGCAGTTCTTC. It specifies CASSEFGGRLDNEQFF.

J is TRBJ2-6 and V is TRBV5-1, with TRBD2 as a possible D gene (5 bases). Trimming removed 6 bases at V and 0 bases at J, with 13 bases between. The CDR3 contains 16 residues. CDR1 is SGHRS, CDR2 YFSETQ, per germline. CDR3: CASTITGNSGANVLTF. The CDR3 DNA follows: TGCGCCAGCACCATAACCGGGAACTCTGGGGCCAACGTCCTGACTTTC.

The CDR3 is CASSPRDTYNEQFF. The CDR3 DNA sequence: TGTGCCAGCAGCCCTCGGGACACCTACAATGAGCAGTTCTTC. The V and J genes are TRBV4-2 and TRBJ2-1, with D possibly being TRBD1 (6 bases). The V gene lost 4 bases and the J gene lost 2 bases, with 9 bases spanning the gap. Germline V lookup: CDR1 LGHNA, CDR2 YNFKEQ. The CDR3 covers 14 residues.

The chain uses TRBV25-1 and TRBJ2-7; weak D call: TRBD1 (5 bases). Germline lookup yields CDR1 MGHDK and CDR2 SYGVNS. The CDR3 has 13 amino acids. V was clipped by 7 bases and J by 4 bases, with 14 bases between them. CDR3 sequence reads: CASNPQGVYEQYF. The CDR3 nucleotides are TGTGCCAGCAACCCCCAAGGGGTATACGAGCAGTACTTC.

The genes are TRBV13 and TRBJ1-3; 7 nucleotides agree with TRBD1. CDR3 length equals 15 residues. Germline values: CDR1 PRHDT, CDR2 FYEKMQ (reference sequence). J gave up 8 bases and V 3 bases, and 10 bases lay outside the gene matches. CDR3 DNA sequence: TGTGCCAGCAGCTTCCGAGGACAGGTTTTCGACACCATATATTTT. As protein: CASSFRGQVFDTIYF.

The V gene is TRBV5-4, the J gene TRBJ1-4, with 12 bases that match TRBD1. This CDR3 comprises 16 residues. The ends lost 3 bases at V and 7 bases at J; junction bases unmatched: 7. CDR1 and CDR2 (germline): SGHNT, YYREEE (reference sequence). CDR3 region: CASSSGTGGQGEKLFF. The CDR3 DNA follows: TGTGCCAGCAGCTCCGGGACAGGGGGCCAGGGTGAAAAACTGTTTTTT. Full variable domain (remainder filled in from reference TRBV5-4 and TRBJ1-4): ETGVTQSPTHLIKTRGQQVTLRCSSQSGHNTVSWYQQALGQGPQFIFQYYREEENGRGNFPPRFSGLQFPNYSSELNVNALELDDSALYLCASSSGTGGQGEKLFFGSGTQLSVL.